These 7 T cell receptor beta chains came from one sample sequenced in a study of T cells after yellow fever vaccination. TCRdb itself ran the 5' RACE reads through MiXCR, one entry per CDR3 protein. Among 29,000 or so distinct CDR3 sequences, approximately 6.5% were seen once, and the ten largest hold 20% to 25%. The input for sequencing was PBMCs, either bulk or a sorted T-cell subset (CD4+, CD8+, memory, or dextramer-sorted; not recorded which), taken on the day of the yellow fever booster vaccination. The receptors stem from a man between 25 and 39 years old who received the YFV17D yellow fever vaccine.

The V call is TRBV9, the J call TRBJ1-3; maybe TRBD1 (5 bases). This CDR3 region has 15 residues. V lost 1 base and J lost 0, with 8 bases in between. Germline values: CDR1 SGDLS, CDR2 YYNGEE. In DNA, the CDR3 is TGTGCCAGCAGCGTACAGGGAAGCTCTGGAAACACCATATATTTT. Its protein product is CASSVQGSSGNTIYF.

Details on this clonotype: Just one base apart from a much larger clone, this may be a read error. The rearrangement links TRBV3-1 to TRBJ1-1, with D tentatively TRBD1 (5 bases). The CDR3 is 18 amino acids. Germline CDR1 LGHDT, CDR2 YNNKEL (reference sequence). The CDR3 region is CACSQFPGLSEGGTEAFF. DNA of the CDR3: TGTGCCTGCAGCCAATTCCCGGGACTCTCGGAAGGTGGCACTGAAGCTTTCTTT.

The V gene is TRBV19, the J gene TRBJ2-5, with TRBD2 matching over 13 bases. The germline V gene has CDR1 LNHDA and CDR2 SQIVND (reference sequence). V was clipped by 7 bases and J by 5 bases; unmatched bases: 16. There are 18 residues in the CDR3. The CDR3 DNA is TGTGCCAGTAAACCCGTCGGTACTAGCGGGAGGGTAAGGGAGACCCAGTACTTC. Its translation is CASKPVGTSGRVRETQYF.

This clonotype was recorded a few times. The chain recombines TRBV20-1 with TRBJ2-5; D gene ambiguous. In germline, CDR1 is DFQATT, CDR2 SNEGSKA (reference sequence). Trimming shortened V by 1 base and J by 5 bases, and 23 bases separated the two germline ends. The CDR3 has 17 amino acids. The DNA of the CDR3 is TGCAGTGCTAGAGGATTTTCTGGAGCTAATATCGGGGAGACCCAGTACTTC. Translated, it gives CSARGFSGANIGETQYF.

This rearrangement joins TRBV5-6 to TRBJ2-1; 7 bases are shared with TRBD2. The germline V gene has CDR1 SGHDT and CDR2 YYEEEE. This CDR3 contains 17 residues. V trimming: 3 bases; J trimming: 4 bases; junction bases outside the gene matches: 13. This CDR3 is CASSWGGSGTGYNEQFF. CDR3 bases: TGTGCCAGCAGCTGGGGGGGGTCGGGGACTGGTTACAATGAGCAGTTCTTC.

The chain employs TRBV20-1 and TRBJ2-3; possible D gene TRBD2, 5 bases. CDR1 is DFQATT and CDR2 is SNEGSKA in the germline V gene (reference sequence). V was cut by 6 bases and J by 6 bases, with 19 bases left in between. The CDR3 spans 14 residues. The CDR3 sequence: CSANGADVRDTQYF. The CDR3 region has the DNA TGCAGTGCCAATGGAGCGGATGTACGGGATACGCAGTATTTT.

This clonotype was observed many times. The J gene is TRBJ1-5, the V gene TRBV10-3, with D perhaps TRBD1 (5 bases). CDR3 length equals 16 residues. Germline V gives CDR1 ENHRY, CDR2 SYGVKD. Trimming took off 0 bases at V and 10 bases at J, with 19 bases between the two ends. Here the CDR3 DNA reads TGTGCCATCAGTGAGTCGATAGGGACCGGGATCAGCCCCCAGCATTTT. Protein product: CAISESIGTGISPQHF.